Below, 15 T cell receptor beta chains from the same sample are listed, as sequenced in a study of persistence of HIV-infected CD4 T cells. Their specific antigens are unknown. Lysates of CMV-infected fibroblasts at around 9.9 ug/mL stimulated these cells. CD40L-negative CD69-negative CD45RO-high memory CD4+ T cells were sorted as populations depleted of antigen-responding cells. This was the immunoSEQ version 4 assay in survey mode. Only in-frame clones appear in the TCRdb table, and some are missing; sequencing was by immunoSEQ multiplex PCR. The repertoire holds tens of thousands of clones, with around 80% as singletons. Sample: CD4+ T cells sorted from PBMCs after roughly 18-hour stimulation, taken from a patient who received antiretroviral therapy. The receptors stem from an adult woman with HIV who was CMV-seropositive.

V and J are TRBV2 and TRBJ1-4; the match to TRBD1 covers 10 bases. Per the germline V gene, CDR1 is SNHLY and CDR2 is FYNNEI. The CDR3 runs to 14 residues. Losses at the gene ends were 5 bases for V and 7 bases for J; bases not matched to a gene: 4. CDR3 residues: CASSSDRGLEKLFF. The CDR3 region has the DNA TGTGCCAGCAGTTCCGACAGGGGGCTTGAAAAACTGTTTTTT.

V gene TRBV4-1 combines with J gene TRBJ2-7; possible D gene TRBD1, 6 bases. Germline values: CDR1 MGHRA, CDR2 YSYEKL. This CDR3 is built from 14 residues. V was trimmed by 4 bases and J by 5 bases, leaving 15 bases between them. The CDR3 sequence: CASSRPQGWNEQYF. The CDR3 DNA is TGCGCCAGCAGCCGACCTCAGGGGTGGAACGAGCAGTACTTC.

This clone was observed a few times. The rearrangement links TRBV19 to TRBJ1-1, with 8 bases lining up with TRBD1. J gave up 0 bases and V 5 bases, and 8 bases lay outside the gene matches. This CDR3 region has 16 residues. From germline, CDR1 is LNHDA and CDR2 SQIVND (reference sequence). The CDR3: CASSARDRRVNTEAFF. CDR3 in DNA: TGTGCCAGTAGTGCCCGGGACAGGAGGGTGAACACTGAAGCTTTCTTT.

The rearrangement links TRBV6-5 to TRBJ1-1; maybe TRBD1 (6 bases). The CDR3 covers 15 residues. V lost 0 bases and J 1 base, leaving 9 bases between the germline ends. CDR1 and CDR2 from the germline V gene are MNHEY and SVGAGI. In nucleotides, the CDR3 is TGTGCCAGCAGTTACTCGGGCAGGGGGAACACTGAAGCTTTCTTT. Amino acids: CASSYSGRGNTEAFF.

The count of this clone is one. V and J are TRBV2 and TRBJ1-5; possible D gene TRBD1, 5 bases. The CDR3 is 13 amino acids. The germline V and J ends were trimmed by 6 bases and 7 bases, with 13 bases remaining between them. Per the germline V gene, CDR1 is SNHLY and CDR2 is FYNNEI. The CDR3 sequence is CASSPDSFQPQHF. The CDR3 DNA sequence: TGTGCCAGCAGCCCTGACAGTTTCCAGCCCCAGCATTTT.

This CDR3 is CAWSVNYNEQFF. In DNA, the CDR3 is TGTGCCTGGAGTGTAAATTACAATGAGCAGTTCTTC. This chain links TRBV30 with TRBJ2-1; D remains unclear. V lost 0 bases to trimming and J lost 4 bases, with 4 bases between them. CDR3 length: 12 amino acids. CDR1 is GTSNPN and CDR2 is SVGIG in the germline V gene (reference sequence). Together with reference TRBV30 and TRBJ2-1, the CDR3 gives the full variable domain: SQTIHQWPATLVQPVGSPLSLECTVEGTSNPNLYWYRQAAGRGLQLLFYSVGIGQISSEVPQNLSASRPQDRQFILSSKKLLLSDSGFYLCAWSVNYNEQFFGPGTRLTVL.

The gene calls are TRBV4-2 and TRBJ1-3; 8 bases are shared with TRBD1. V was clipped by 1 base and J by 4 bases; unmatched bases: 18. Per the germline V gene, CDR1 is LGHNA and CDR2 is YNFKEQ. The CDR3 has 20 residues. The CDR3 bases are TGTGCCAGCAGCCAAGGACTGACAGACAGGGGTATTCTGCTCGGAAACACCATATATTTT. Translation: CASSQGLTDRGILLGNTIYF.

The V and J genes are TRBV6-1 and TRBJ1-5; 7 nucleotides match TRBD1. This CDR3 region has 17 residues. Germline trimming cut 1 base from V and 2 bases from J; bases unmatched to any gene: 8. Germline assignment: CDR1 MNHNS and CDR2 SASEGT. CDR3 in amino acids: CASSEDLRDRRNQPQHF. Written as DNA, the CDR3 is TGTGCCAGCAGTGAAGACCTCCGGGACAGACGCAATCAGCCCCAGCATTTT.

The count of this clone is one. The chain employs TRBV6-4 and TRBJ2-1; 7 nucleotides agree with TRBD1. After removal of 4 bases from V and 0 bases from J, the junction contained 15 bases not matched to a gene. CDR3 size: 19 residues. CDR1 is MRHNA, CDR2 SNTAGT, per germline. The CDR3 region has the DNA TGTGCCAGCAGTGCTATAGACAGGGCCACCTTCAGCTCCTACAATGAGCAGTTCTTC. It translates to CASSAIDRATFSSYNEQFF.

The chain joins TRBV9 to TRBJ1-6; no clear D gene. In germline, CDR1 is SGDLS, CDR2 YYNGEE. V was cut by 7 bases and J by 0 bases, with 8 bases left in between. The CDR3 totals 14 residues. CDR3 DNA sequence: TGTGCCAGCGGTCCAGGCTCCTATAATTCACCCCTCCACTTT. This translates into CASGPGSYNSPLHF.

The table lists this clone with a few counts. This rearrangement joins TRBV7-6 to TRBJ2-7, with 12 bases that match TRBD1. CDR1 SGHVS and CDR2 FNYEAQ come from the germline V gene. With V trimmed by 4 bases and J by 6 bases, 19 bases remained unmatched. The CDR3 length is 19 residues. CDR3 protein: CASSSDRAISGQGASEQYF. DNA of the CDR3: TGTGCCAGCAGCTCCGATAGAGCTATATCGGGACAGGGGGCGAGCGAGCAGTACTTC. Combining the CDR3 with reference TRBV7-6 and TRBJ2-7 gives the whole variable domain GAGVSQSPRYKVTKRGQDVALRCDPISGHVSLYWYRQALGQGPEFLTYFNYEAQQDKSGLPNDRFSAERPEGSISTLTIQRTEQRDSAMYRCASSSDRAISGQGASEQYFGPGTRLTVT.

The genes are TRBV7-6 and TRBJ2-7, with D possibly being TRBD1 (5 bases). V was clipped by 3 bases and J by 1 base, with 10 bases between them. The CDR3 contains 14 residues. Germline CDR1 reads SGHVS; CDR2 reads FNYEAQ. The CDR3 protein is CASSFVQGSYEQYF. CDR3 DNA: TGTGCCAGCAGCTTCGTCCAGGGTTCCTACGAGCAGTACTTC.

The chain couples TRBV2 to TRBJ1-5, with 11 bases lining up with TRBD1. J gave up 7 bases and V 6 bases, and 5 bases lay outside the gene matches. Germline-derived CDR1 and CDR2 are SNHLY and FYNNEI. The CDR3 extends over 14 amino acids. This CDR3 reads CASSPGQGGQPQHF. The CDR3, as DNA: TGTGCCAGCAGCCCGGGACAGGGGGGGCAGCCCCAGCATTTT.

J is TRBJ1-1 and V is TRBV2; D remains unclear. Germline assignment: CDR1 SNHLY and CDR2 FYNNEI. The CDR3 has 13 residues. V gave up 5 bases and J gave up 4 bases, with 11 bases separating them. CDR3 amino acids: CASSTTRGTEAFF. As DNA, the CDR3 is TGTGCCAGCAGTACCACAAGAGGCACTGAAGCTTTCTTT.

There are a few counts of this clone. The CDR3 loop reads CASSIGQGMIQPQHF. CDR3 nucleotide sequence: TGTGCCAGCAGTATCGGACAGGGTATGATTCAGCCCCAGCATTTT. The chain couples TRBV2 to TRBJ1-5; the match to TRBD1 covers 8 bases. The germline V gene encodes CDR1 SNHLY and CDR2 FYNNEI. Trimming cost V 5 bases and J 6 bases; bases outside gene matches: 9. The CDR3 runs 15 residues. Combining the CDR3 with reference TRBV2 and TRBJ1-5 gives the whole variable domain EPEVTQTPSHQVTQMGQEVILRCVPISNHLYFYWYRQILGQKVEFLVSFYNNEISEKSEIFDDQFSVERPDGSNFTLKIRSTKLEDSAMYFCASSIGQGMIQPQHFGDGTRLSIL.